Included here is one TCR beta chain sequence, with context. What it binds is not known. This sample was taken from a study of a mutant IDH1 vaccine in newly diagnosed glioma. Overall study context: Investigators started vaccination 4-6 weeks after radiotherapy alone, or with temozolomide cycles. Previous treatment comprised radiotherapy, temozolomide, or both, mostly both.

Study-wide points: Among all patients, vaccine-induced immune responses occurred in around 93%.

The CDR3 runs 13 residues. Germline V lookup: CDR1 SNHLY, CDR2 FYNNEI. The V and J ends lost 0 bases and 5 bases respectively, with 7 bases between them. Only in-frame clones appear in the TCRdb table, and some are missing; sequencing was by immunoSEQ multiplex PCR. The sample holds 60,000 or so clones; around four fifths are singletons and the top ten take 3.5% to 5%. As for time point: week 35, safety follow-up. Topical imiquimod was applied with each vaccine dose, which held 300 ug of mutant IDH1 20-mer peptide. The patients were given eight vaccinations, one each in weeks 1, 3, 5, 7, 11, 15, 19 and 23.

The chain links TRBV2 to TRBJ1-1; D uncertain. The TCR comes from a man aged 30 to 45 with glioma. The source was PBMCs, collected from a glioma patient whose treatment included an IDH1 peptide vaccine. CDR3 bases: TGTGCCAGCAGTGAAGCGTGGGGAACTGAAGCTTTCTTT. Translated: CASSEAWGTEAFF.